These T cell receptor beta chains were read from a single sample in a study of T cell responses to AZD1222 COVID-19 vaccine. Repertoires were generated with immunoSEQ multiplex PCR, while TCRdb's copy carries only in-frame clones and drops some. Here the sample spans 95,000 to 110,000 clones, approximately 89% being singletons. The specimen comprised peripheral blood, sampled on day 0 of AZD1222 vaccination. The receptors shown here come from an adult in good health. CDR3s leave out the opening cysteine and the closing phenylalanine or tryptophan. Clone sizes are given selectively: once, few, many, or a class where the clone is expanded.

size	V	CDR3
NA	TRBV9	ASSVDASGNTIY
NA	TRBV19	ASSIMSGRAEAF
NA	TRBV9	ASSVSQGINSPLH
NA	TRBV3-1/TRBV3-2	ASSQVGLSGNTIY
NA	TRBV5-1	ASSLLGQRETQY
NA	TRBV30	AWSVLRSSYNSPLH
NA	TRBV6-6	ASSYQTVNTEAF
once	TRBV4-3	ASSHRIGAEFTEAF
once	TRBV2	ACTEIADTQY
NA	TRBV2	ASSGTGSLGEQY
once	TRBV9	ASSRTSRFTGELF
NA	TRBV4-2	ASSHPYTGDTEAF
NA	TRBV3-1/TRBV3-2	ASSQVHSSYEQY
NA	TRBV3-1/TRBV3-2	ASSPTGGRGYT
once	TRBV18	ASSHGQTGTDTQY
NA	TRBV7-2	ASSLGTLPLH
NA	TRBV19	ASELRGGNTEAF
NA	TRBV20-1	SARVGRS
NA	TRBV9	ASSGGTFPSHEQF
NA	TRBV15	ATSRDLRDNYGYT
once	TRBV7-2	ASSLWERPNEKLF
NA	TRBV7-9	ASSLAGRLNTEAF